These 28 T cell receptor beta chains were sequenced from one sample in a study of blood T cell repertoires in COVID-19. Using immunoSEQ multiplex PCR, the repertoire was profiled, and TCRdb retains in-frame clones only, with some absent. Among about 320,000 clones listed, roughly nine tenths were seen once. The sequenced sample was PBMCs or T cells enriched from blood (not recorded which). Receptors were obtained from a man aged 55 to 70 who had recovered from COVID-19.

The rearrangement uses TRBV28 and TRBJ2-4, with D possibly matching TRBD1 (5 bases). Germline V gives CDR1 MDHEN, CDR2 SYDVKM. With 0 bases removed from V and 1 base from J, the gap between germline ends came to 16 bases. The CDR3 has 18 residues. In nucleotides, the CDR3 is TGTGCCAGCAGTTTATGGGGAAGGCAGGGCGCGGCCAAAAACATTCAGTACTTC. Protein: CASSLWGRQGAAKNIQYF. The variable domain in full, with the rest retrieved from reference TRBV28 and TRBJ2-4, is DVKVTQSSRYLVKRTGEKVFLECVQDMDHENMFWYRQDPGLGLRLIYFSYDVKMKEKGDIPEGYSVSREKKERFSLILESASTNQTSMYLCASSLWGRQGAAKNIQYFGAGTRLSVL.

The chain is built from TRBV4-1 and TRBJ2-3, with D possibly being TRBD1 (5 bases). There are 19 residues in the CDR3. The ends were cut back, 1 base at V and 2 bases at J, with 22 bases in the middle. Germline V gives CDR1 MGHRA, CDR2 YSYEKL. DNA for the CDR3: TGCGCCAGCAGCCAAGCCCCCGTTGTTACAGGCGGATACACAGATACGCAGTATTTT. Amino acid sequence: CASSQAPVVTGGYTDTQYF.

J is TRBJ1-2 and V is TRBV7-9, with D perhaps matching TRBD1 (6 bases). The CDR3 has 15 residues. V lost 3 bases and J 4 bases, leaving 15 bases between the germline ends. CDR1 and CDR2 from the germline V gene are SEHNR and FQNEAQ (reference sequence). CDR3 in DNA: TGTGCCAGCAGCTTGGTAGGGGGTCCGCGCTATGGCTACACCTTC. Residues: CASSLVGGPRYGYTF.

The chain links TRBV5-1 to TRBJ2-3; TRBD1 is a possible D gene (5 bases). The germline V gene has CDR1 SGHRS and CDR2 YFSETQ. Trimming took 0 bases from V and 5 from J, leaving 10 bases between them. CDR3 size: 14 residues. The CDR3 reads CASSLVQGGDTQYF. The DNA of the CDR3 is TGCGCCAGCAGCTTGGTTCAGGGTGGAGATACGCAGTATTTT. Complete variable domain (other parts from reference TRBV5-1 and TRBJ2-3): KAGVTQTPRYLIKTRGQQVTLSCSPISGHRSVSWYQQTPGQGLQFLFEYFSETQRNKGNFPGRFSGRQFSNSRSEMNVSTLELGDSALYLCASSLVQGGDTQYFGPGTRLTVL.

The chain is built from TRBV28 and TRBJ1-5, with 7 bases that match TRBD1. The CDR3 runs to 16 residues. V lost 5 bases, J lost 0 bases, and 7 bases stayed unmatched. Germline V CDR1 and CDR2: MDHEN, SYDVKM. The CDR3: CASSLEGAFSNQPQHF. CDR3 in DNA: TGTGCCAGCAGTCTCGAGGGGGCCTTTAGCAATCAGCCCCAGCATTTT. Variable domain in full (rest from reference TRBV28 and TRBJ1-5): DVKVTQSSRYLVKRTGEKVFLECVQDMDHENMFWYRQDPGLGLRLIYFSYDVKMKEKGDIPEGYSVSREKKERFSLILESASTNQTSMYLCASSLEGAFSNQPQHFGDGTRLSIL.

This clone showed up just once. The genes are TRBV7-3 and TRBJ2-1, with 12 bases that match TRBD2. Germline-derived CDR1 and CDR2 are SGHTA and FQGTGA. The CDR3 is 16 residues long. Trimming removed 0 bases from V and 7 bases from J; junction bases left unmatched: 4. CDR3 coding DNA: TGTGCCAGCAGCTTAACGCTAGCGGGAGGGCCTAATGAGCAGTTCTTC. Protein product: CASSLTLAGGPNEQFF.

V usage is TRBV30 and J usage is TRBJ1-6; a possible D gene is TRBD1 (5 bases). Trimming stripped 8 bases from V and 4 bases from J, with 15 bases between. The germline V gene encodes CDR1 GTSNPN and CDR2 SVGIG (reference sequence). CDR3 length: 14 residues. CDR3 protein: CAGSGMPYNSPLHF. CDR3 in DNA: TGTGCCGGTTCAGGGATGCCGTATAATTCACCCCTCCACTTT.

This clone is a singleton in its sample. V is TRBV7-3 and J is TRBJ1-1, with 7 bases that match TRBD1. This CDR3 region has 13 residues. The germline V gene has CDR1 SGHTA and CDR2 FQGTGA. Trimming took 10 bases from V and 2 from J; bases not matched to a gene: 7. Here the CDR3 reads CATGTARNTEAFF. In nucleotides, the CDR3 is TGTGCCACTGGGACAGCCAGAAACACTGAAGCTTTCTTT. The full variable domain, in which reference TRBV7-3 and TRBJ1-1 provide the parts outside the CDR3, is GAGVSQTPSNKVTEKGKYVELRCDPISGHTALYWYRQSLGQGPEFLIYFQGTGAADDSGLPNDRFFAVRPEGSVSTLKIQRTERGDSAVYLCATGTARNTEAFFGQGTRLTVV.

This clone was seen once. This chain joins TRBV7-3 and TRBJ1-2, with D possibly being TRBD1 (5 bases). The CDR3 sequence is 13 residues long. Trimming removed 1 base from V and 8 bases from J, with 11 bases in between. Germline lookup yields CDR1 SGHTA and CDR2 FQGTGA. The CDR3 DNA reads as TGTGCCAGCAGCTTAAATGGGCCAGGGGGCTACACCTTC. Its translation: CASSLNGPGGYTF.

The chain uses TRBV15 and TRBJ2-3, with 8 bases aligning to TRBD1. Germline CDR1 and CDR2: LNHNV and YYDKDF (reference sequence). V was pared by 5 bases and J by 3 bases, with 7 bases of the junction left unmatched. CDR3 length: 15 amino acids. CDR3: CATSGPGGRTDTQYF. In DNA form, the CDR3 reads TGTGCCACCAGCGGACCAGGGGGCAGGACAGATACGCAGTATTTT.

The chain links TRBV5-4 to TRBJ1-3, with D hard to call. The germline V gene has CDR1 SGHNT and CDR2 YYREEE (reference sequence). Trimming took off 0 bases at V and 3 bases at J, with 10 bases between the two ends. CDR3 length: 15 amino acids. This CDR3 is CASSLGREFGNTIYF. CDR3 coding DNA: TGTGCCAGCAGCTTGGGACGGGAGTTTGGAAACACCATATATTTT.

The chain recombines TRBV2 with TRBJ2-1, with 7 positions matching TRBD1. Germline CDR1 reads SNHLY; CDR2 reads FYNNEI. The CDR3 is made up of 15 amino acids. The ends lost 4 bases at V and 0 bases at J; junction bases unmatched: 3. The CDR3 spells CASSAGTASYNEQFF. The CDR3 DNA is TGTGCCAGCAGTGCCGGGACAGCCTCCTACAATGAGCAGTTCTTC.

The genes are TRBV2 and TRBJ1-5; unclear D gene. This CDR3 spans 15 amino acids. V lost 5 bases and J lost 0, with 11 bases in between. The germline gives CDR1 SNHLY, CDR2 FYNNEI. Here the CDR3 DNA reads TGTGCCAGCAGTCCGTACACCTTTAGCAATCAGCCCCAGCATTTT. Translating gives CASSPYTFSNQPQHF.

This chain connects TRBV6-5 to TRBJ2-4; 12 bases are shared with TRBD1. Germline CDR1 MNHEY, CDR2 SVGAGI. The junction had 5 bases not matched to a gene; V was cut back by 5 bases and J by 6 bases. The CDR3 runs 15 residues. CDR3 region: CASSPPGQGANIQYF. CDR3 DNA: TGTGCCAGCAGTCCACCGGGACAGGGGGCAAACATTCAGTACTTC.

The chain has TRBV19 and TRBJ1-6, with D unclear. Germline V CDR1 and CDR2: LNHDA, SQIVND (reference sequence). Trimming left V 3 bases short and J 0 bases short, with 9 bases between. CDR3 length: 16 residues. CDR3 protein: CASSMSDSSYNSPLHF. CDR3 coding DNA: TGTGCCAGTAGTATGTCCGATAGCTCCTATAATTCACCCCTCCACTTT.

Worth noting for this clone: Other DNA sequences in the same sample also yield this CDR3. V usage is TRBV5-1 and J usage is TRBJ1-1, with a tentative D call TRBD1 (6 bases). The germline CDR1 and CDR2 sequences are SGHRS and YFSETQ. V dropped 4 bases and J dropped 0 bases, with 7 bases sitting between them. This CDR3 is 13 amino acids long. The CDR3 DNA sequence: TGCGCCAGCAGCCCAGGGGTGAACACTGAAGCTTTCTTT. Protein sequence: CASSPGVNTEAFF.

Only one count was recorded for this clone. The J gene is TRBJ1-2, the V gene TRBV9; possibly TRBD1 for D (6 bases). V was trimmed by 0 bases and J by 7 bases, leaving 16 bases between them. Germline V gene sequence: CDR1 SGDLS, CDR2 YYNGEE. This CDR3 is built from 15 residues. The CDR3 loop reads CASSVAEGEQGGYTF. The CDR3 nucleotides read TGTGCCAGCAGCGTAGCTGAGGGGGAACAGGGTGGCTACACCTTC.

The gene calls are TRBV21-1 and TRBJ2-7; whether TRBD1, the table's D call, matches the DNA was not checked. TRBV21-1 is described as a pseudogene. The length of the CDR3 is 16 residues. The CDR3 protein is CASSKERTGGSYEQYF. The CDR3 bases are TGTGCCAGCAGCAAGGAGCGGACAGGGGGCTCCTACGAGCAGTACTTC.

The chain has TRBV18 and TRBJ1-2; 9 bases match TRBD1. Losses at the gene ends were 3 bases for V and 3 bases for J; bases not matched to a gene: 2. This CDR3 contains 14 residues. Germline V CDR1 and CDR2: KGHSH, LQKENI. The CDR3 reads CASSPRTGDYGYTF. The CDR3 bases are TGTGCCAGCTCACCCCGGACAGGGGACTATGGCTACACCTTC. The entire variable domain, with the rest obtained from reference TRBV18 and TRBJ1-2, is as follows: NAGVMQNPRHLVRRRGQEARLRCSPMKGHSHVYWYRQLPEEGLKFMVYLQKENIIDESGMPKERFSAEFPKEGPSILRIQQVVRGDSAAYFCASSPRTGDYGYTFGSGTRLTVV.

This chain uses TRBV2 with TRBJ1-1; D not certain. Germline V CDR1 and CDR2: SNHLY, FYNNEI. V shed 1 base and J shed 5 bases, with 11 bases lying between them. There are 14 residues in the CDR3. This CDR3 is CASSEDVSRTEAFF. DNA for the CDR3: TGTGCCAGCAGTGAAGACGTTTCGCGAACTGAAGCTTTCTTT.

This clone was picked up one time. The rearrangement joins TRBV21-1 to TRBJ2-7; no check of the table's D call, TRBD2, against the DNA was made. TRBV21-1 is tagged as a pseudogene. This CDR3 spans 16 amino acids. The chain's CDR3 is CASSKARGTRCQEQYF. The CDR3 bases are TGTGCCAGCAGTAAAGCACGGGGTACTCGTTGCCAAGAGCAGTACTTC.

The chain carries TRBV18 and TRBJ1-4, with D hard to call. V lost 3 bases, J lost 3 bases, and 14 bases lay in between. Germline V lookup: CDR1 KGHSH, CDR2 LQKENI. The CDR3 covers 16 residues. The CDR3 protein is CASSPSSGSANEKLFF. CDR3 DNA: TGTGCCAGCTCACCCTCCTCGGGGAGCGCTAATGAAAAACTGTTTTTT.

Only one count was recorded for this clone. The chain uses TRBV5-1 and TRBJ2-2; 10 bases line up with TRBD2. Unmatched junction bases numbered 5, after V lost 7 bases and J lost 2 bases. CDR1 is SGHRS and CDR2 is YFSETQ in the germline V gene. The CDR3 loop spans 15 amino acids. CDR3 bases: TGCGCCAGCGGACTAGCGGAGACTAACACCGGGGAGCTGTTTTTT. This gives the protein CASGLAETNTGELFF.

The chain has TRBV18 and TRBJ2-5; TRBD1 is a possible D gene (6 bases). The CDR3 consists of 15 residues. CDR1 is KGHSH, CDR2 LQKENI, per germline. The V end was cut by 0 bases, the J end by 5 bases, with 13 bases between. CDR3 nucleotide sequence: TGTGCCAGCTCACCACCGGTCAGGGGTGGCGAGACCCAGTACTTC. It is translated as CASSPPVRGGETQYF. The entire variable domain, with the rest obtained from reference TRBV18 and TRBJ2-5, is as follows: NAGVMQNPRHLVRRRGQEARLRCSPMKGHSHVYWYRQLPEEGLKFMVYLQKENIIDESGMPKERFSAEFPKEGPSILRIQQVVRGDSAAYFCASSPPVRGGETQYFGPGTRLLVL.

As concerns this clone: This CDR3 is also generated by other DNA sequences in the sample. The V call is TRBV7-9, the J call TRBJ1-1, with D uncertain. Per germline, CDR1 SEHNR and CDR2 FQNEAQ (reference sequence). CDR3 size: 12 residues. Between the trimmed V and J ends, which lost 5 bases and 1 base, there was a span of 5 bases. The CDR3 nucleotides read TGTGCCAGCAGCCGCGCGAACACTGAAGCTTTCTTT. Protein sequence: CASSRANTEAFF.

The CDR3 region is CASRPTGGLTGELFF. The CDR3 DNA follows: TGCGCCAGCAGACCGACAGGGGGACTCACCGGGGAGCTGTTTTTT. V and J are TRBV4-1 and TRBJ2-2, with 9 bases matching TRBD1. Trimming at V came to 6 bases and at J to 4 bases, leaving 6 bases not matched to a gene. Looked up from germline, CDR1 is MGHRA and CDR2 is YSYEKL. There are 15 residues in the CDR3.

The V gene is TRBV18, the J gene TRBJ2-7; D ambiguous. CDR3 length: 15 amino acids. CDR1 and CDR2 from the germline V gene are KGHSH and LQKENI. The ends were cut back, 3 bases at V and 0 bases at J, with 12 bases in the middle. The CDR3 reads CASSPLARFSYEQYF. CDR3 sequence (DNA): TGTGCCAGCTCACCCCTGGCCAGGTTCTCCTACGAGCAGTACTTC.

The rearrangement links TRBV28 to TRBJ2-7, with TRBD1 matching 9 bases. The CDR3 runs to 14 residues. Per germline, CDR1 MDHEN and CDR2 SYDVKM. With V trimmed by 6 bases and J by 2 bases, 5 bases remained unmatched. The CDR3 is CASSLDRGPYEQYF. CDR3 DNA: TGTGCCAGCAGCCTGGACAGGGGTCCCTACGAGCAGTACTTC. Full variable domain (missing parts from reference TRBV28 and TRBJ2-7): DVKVTQSSRYLVKRTGEKVFLECVQDMDHENMFWYRQDPGLGLRLIYFSYDVKMKEKGDIPEGYSVSREKKERFSLILESASTNQTSMYLCASSLDRGPYEQYFGPGTRLTVT.